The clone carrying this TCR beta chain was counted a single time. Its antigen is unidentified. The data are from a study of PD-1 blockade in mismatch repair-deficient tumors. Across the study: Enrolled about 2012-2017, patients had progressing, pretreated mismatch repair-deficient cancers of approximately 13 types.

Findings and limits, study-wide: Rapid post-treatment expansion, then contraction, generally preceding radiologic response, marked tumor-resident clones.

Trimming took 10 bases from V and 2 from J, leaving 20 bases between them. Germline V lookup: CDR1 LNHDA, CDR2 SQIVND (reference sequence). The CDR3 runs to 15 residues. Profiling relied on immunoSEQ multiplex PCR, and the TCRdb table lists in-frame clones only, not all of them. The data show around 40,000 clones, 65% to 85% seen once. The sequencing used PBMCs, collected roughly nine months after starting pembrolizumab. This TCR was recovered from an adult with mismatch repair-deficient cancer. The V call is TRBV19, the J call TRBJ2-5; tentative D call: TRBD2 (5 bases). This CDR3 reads CATTRTPRWQETQYF. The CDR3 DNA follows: TGTGCCACAACACGGACTCCCAGATGGCAAGAGACCCAGTACTTC.